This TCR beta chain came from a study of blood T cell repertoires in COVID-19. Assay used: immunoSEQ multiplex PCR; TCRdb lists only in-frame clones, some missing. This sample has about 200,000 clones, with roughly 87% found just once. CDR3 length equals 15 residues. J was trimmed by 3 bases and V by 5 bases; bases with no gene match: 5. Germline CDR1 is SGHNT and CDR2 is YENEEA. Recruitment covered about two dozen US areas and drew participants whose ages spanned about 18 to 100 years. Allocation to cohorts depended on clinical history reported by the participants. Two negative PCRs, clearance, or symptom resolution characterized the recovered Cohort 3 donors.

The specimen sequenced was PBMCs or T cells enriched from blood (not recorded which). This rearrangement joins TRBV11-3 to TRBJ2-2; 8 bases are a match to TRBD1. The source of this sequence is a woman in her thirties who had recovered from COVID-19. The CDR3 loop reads CASSDYRGYTGELFF. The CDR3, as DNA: TGTGCCAGCAGCGATTACAGGGGGTACACCGGGGAGCTGTTTTTT. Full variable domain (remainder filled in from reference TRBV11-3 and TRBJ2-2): EAGVVQSPRYKIIEKKQPVAFWCNPISGHNTLYWYLQNLGQGPELLIRYENEEAVDDSQLPKDRFSAERLKGVDSTLKIQPAELGDSAVYLCASSDYRGYTGELFFGEGSRLTVL.